The present T cell receptor (beta chain) was sequenced within a study of blood T cell repertoires in COVID-19. The wider study: Sites across the United States, Italy and Spain contributed samples from acute and convalescent COVID-19. The analysed material was cDNA or gDNA that came from T cells, B-cell-depleted T cells, or PBMCs.

Sequenced by immunoSEQ multiplex PCR; TCRdb stores in-frame clones only, minus some. The table includes some 150,000 clones, over 80% detected once. V was clipped by 3 bases and J by 5 bases, with 13 bases between them. The CDR3 sequence is 15 residues long. Germline assignment: CDR1 LNHDA and CDR2 SQIVND (reference sequence). The sample was peripheral blood. The receptor was derived from a man aged 45-60 years who had recovered from COVID-19. The V gene is TRBV19, the J gene TRBJ1-4; tentative D call: TRBD1 (5 bases). The CDR3 nucleotides are TGTGCCAGTAGTATCGGACTTGGGGGGAATGAAAAACTGTTTTTT. It codes for CASSIGLGGNEKLFF.